A single sample gave rise to the 14 T cell receptor beta chains below, sequenced in a study of shared clonotypes between healthy human individuals (dated by TCRdb to 2018 to 2020). The method was the immunoSEQ multiplex PCR assay. TCRdb's version of the immuneACCESS table is confined to in-frame rearrangements and falls short of the full clone set. An unresolved V gene accounts for under half of the shortfall where checked; the remainder is of unknown origin. Here the sample has over a million clones; approximately 96% occur a single time. The ten largest clonotypes hold approximately 1.2% of the sample. Sequenced: naive CD4+ T cells sorted from blood. What this sample's cell subset or site label stands for: CD45RA+ positively selected. All receptors derive from a man aged 30-40 years in good health.

This sequence joins TRBV28 and TRBJ1-2, with 8 bases lining up with TRBD1. Losses at the gene ends were 4 bases for V and 2 bases for J; bases not matched to a gene: 6. The CDR3 totals 15 residues. CDR1 and CDR2 (germline): MDHEN, SYDVKM. CDR3 region: CASSSYGTGNYGYTF. The CDR3 DNA follows: TGTGCCAGCAGTTCCTACGGGACAGGCAACTATGGCTACACCTTC.

Written as DNA, the CDR3 is TGCGCCAGCAGCGAAGGGGGCGCGGATCAGCCCCAGCATTTT. As protein: CASSEGGADQPQHF. The chain recombines TRBV5-1 with TRBJ1-5, with 7 positions matching TRBD1. Trimming removed 4 bases from V and 5 bases from J; junction bases left unmatched: 6. Per the germline V gene, CDR1 is SGHRS and CDR2 is YFSETQ. The CDR3 covers 14 residues.

This chain connects TRBV27 to TRBJ2-2, with TRBD1 matching 10 bases. The ends lost 6 bases at V and 2 bases at J; junction bases unmatched: 6. CDR1 is MNHEY and CDR2 is SMNVEV in the germline V gene (reference sequence). The CDR3 totals 16 residues. In DNA form, the CDR3 reads TGTGCCAGCAGCTCCGGGACAGGGGCTAACACCGGGGAGCTGTTTTTT. Its protein is CASSSGTGANTGELFF.

The V call is TRBV9, the J call TRBJ2-5; no clear D. V was shortened by 1 base and J by 4 bases, with 11 bases between the two germline ends. The CDR3 is made up of 14 amino acids. Germline V gene data show CDR1 as SGDLS and CDR2 as YYNGEE. DNA of the CDR3: TGTGCCAGCAGCGTAATGACATCAGGAGAGACCCAGTACTTC. It is translated as CASSVMTSGETQYF.

This rearrangement joins TRBV2 to TRBJ1-1; D is possibly TRBD1 (6 bases). The V end was cut by 7 bases, the J end by 7 bases, with 16 bases between. The CDR3 spans 13 residues. Germline values: CDR1 SNHLY, CDR2 FYNNEI. CDR3 in amino acids: CASTEQGGIEAFF. Written as DNA, the CDR3 is TGTGCCAGCACAGAACAGGGTGGGATTGAAGCTTTCTTT.

V and J are TRBV12-5 and TRBJ2-2; TRBD2 is a possible D gene (6 bases). Trimming stripped 0 bases from V and 1 base from J, with 9 bases between. Germline V gene lookup returns CDR1 LGHNT and CDR2 FRNRAP. The CDR3 has 16 residues. The CDR3 DNA is TGTGCTAGTGGTTTGGTAAAAGCGGGGAACACCGGGGAGCTGTTTTTT. Translating gives CASGLVKAGNTGELFF. The full variable domain, its missing parts supplied by reference TRBV12-5 and TRBJ2-2, is DARVTQTPRHKVTEMGQEVTMRCQPILGHNTVFWYRQTMMQGLELLAYFRNRAPLDDSGMPKDRFSAEMPDATLATLKIQPSEPRDSAVYFCASGLVKAGNTGELFFGEGSRLTVL.

The genes are TRBV2 and TRBJ2-1; TRBD1 matches 8 bases. With 7 bases clipped from V and 7 bases from J, the junction kept 9 bases outside the gene matches. The CDR3 is made up of 14 amino acids. CDR1 and CDR2 from the germline V gene are SNHLY and FYNNEI. Here the CDR3 reads CASNPGGEGNEQFF. DNA for the CDR3: TGTGCCAGCAACCCAGGGGGCGAAGGGAATGAGCAGTTCTTC. Combining the CDR3 with reference TRBV2 and TRBJ2-1 gives the whole variable domain EPEVTQTPSHQVTQMGQEVILRCVPISNHLYFYWYRQILGQKVEFLVSFYNNEISEKSEIFDDQFSVERPDGSNFTLKIRSTKLEDSAMYFCASNPGGEGNEQFFGPGTRLTVL.

The chain employs TRBV19 and TRBJ2-3; 9 positions agree with TRBD1. With 4 bases clipped from V and 10 bases from J, the junction kept 12 bases outside the gene matches. Germline V CDR1 and CDR2: LNHDA, SQIVND (reference sequence). This CDR3 spans 15 amino acids. In DNA form, the CDR3 reads TGTGCCAGTAGTAACTTCCCGGACAGGGGATTTCCGCAGTATTTT. This gives the protein CASSNFPDRGFPQYF.

The V call is TRBV28, the J call TRBJ2-3; TRBD1 might be the D (5 bases). This CDR3 is built from 15 residues. Germline CDR1 MDHEN, CDR2 SYDVKM. The V end lost 7 bases, the J end lost 2 bases, and 16 bases lay between the germline ends. CDR3 region: CASNTQVANTDTQYF. The CDR3 DNA reads as TGTGCCAGCAACACACAGGTGGCCAACACAGATACGCAGTATTTT.

V and J are TRBV11-2 and TRBJ2-3; D is possibly TRBD2 (5 bases). V was cut by 1 base and J by 4 bases, with 15 bases left in between. The CDR3 is 16 amino acids. Germline V gives CDR1 SGHAT, CDR2 FQNNGV. The DNA for the CDR3 is TGTGCCAGCAGCTTAGGGGGTCGGGTAGCGTCAGATACGCAGTATTTT. Translated: CASSLGGRVASDTQYF.

V and J are TRBV2 and TRBJ1-3; D is unclear. The CDR3 extends over 15 amino acids. Germline CDR1 is SNHLY and CDR2 is FYNNEI. V lost 3 bases and J 3 bases, leaving 12 bases between the germline ends. This chain's CDR3 is CASSDEGGGGNTIYF. The CDR3 nucleotides read TGTGCCAGCAGTGATGAGGGAGGTGGTGGAAACACCATATATTTT.

In its sample, this clone was seen a few times. V gene TRBV30 combines with J gene TRBJ2-3; D is perhaps TRBD2 (6 bases). The CDR3 spans 15 residues. From germline, CDR1 is GTSNPN and CDR2 SVGIG (reference sequence). V was clipped by 8 bases and J by 5 bases, with 23 bases between them. For the CDR3, the DNA is TGTGCCCAGGAGGGCCGGGGCCACCTAGGAGATACGCAGTATTTT. It codes for CAQEGRGHLGDTQYF.

The rearrangement uses TRBV18 and TRBJ2-7; tentatively, D is TRBD1 (5 bases). From germline, CDR1 is KGHSH and CDR2 LQKENI. Trimming removed 4 bases from V and 5 bases from J, with 18 bases in between. The CDR3 extends over 15 amino acids. The CDR3 DNA sequence: TGTGCCAGCTCACACAGACAGATTGTGTCCCACGAGCAGTACTTC. Protein product: CASSHRQIVSHEQYF. Complete variable domain (other parts from reference TRBV18 and TRBJ2-7): NAGVMQNPRHLVRRRGQEARLRCSPMKGHSHVYWYRQLPEEGLKFMVYLQKENIIDESGMPKERFSAEFPKEGPSILRIQQVVRGDSAAYFCASSHRQIVSHEQYFGPGTRLTVT.

The rearrangement joins TRBV5-1 to TRBJ2-1; D is undetermined. Per the germline V gene, CDR1 is SGHRS and CDR2 is YFSETQ. The CDR3 sequence is 15 residues long. V lost 0 bases and J 1 base, leaving 8 bases between the germline ends. CDR3 DNA sequence: TGCGCCAGCAGCTTGGATGGCTATTCCTACAATGAGCAGTTCTTC. It codes for CASSLDGYSYNEQFF.